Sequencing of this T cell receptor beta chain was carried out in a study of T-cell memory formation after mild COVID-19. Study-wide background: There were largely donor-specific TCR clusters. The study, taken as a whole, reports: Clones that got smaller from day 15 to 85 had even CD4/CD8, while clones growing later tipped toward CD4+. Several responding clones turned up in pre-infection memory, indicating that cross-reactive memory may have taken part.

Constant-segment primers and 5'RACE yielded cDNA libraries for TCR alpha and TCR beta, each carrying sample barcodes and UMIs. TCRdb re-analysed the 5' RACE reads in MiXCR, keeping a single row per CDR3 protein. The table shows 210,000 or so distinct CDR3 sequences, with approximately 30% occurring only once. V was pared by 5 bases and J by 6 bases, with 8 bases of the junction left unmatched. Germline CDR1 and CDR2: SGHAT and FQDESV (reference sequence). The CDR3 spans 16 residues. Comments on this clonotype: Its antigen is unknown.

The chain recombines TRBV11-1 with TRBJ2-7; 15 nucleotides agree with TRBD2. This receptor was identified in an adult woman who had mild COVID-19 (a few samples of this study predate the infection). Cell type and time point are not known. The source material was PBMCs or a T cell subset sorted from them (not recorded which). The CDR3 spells CASSPRTSGRVGEQYF. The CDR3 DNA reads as TGTGCCAGCAGCCCTCGGACTAGCGGGAGGGTCGGCGAGCAGTACTTC.